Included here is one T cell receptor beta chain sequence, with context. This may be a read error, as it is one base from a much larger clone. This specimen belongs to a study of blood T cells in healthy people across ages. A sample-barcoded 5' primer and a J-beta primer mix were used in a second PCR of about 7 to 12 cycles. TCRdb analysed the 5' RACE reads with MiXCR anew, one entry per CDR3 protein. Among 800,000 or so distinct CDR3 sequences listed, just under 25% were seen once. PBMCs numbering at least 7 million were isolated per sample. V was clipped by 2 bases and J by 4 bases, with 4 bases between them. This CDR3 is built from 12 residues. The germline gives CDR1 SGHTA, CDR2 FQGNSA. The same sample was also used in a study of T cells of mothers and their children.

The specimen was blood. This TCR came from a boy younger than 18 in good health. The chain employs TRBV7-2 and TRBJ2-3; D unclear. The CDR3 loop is CASSLNSDTQYF. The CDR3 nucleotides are TGTGCCAGCAGCTTAAACTCAGATACGCAGTATTTT.